The 18 T cell receptor beta chains reported below all come from one sample, sequenced in a study of T cell changes during pregnancy in multiple sclerosis. Data came from immunoSEQ multiplex PCR; TCRdb stores just in-frame clones and leaves some out. Seen here are under 50,000 clones, about 87% observed once, and the top ten hold under 0.7%. Sample: CD4+ T cells from peripheral blood mononuclear cells, taken before pregnancy. Every receptor here comes from a female donor with multiple sclerosis, enrolled in a pregnancy study.

The chain combines TRBV6-5 with TRBJ1-5; unclear D gene. Germline CDR1 reads MNHEY; CDR2 reads SVGAGI. The CDR3 is made up of 14 amino acids. Between the trimmed V and J ends, which lost 5 bases and 0 bases, there was a span of 8 bases. DNA for the CDR3: TGTGCCAGCAGTCGACTCTATAGCAATCAGCCCCAGCATTTT. Amino acid sequence: CASSRLYSNQPQHF.

This clone has only a few counts. This chain links TRBV5-1 with TRBJ1-2; a weak D match, TRBD1 (5 bases). Trimming shortened V by 1 base and J by 2 bases, and 15 bases separated the two germline ends. CDR1 and CDR2 from the germline V gene are SGHRS and YFSETQ. The CDR3 consists of 16 residues. Here the CDR3 DNA reads TGCGCCAGCAGCTTGACGTTTAGCCAGGGAAACTATGGCTACACCTTC. Protein sequence: CASSLTFSQGNYGYTF.

For this clone: Sequence at one end of the junction differs from germline and may be a read error. V and J are TRBV7-7 and TRBJ2-5; 10 bases agree with TRBD2. Germline V CDR1 and CDR2: SSHAT, FNYEAQ (reference sequence). The CDR3 contains 19 residues. CDR3 residues: CASSLALPNLAGAGETQYF. The CDR3 DNA reads as TGTGCTAGCAGCTTAGCTCTCCCAAATCTAGCGGGGGCTGGGGAGACCCAGTACTTC.

The sample holds one count of this clone. The gene calls are TRBV7-2 and TRBJ2-1; D perhaps matches TRBD1 (5 bases). Deletions cut 3 bases from V and 13 bases from J, with 16 bases between. The germline V gene encodes CDR1 SGHTA and CDR2 FQGNSA. CDR3 size: 13 residues. The DNA of the CDR3 is TGTGCCAGCAGCTTTTATACTGACAGCTCACAGTTCTTC. Protein: CASSFYTDSSQFF.

The rearrangement joins TRBV29-1 to TRBJ1-1, with D unresolved. Germline assignment: CDR1 SQVTM and CDR2 ANQGSEA. The CDR3 contains 13 residues. V was pared by 1 base and J by 0 bases, with 6 bases between. CDR3 nucleotide sequence: TGCAGCGTTGAAGGACACTTGAACACTGAAGCTTTCTTT. This codes for CSVEGHLNTEAFF.

This rearrangement joins TRBV7-2 to TRBJ1-2; TRBD1 might be the D (6 bases). The germline CDR1 and CDR2 sequences are SGHTA and FQGNSA. V was pared by 6 bases and J by 7 bases, with 12 bases between. The CDR3 loop spans 12 amino acids. The CDR3 loop is CASRDRDSGYTF. CDR3 DNA: TGTGCCAGCAGGGACAGAGACTCTGGCTACACCTTC.

This rearrangement joins TRBV7-9 to TRBJ1-6; the D gene is possibly TRBD1 (6 bases). This CDR3 comprises 12 residues. Germline values: CDR1 SEHNR, CDR2 FQNEAQ (reference sequence). V shed 9 bases and J shed 6 bases, with 9 bases lying between them. The CDR3 sequence: CASNRANSPLHF. In DNA form, the CDR3 reads TGTGCCAGTAACAGGGCTAATTCACCCCTCCACTTT.

The chain is built from TRBV2 and TRBJ2-7; possible D gene TRBD1, 5 bases. Trimming pared 5 bases from V and 5 bases from J, leaving 13 bases between. The CDR3 contains 13 residues. The germline gives CDR1 SNHLY, CDR2 FYNNEI. CDR3 in amino acids: CASSYLTRDEQYF. Here the CDR3 DNA reads TGTGCCAGCAGTTACTTGACCAGGGACGAGCAGTACTTC.

The chain recombines TRBV6-6 with TRBJ1-1; D remains ambiguous. Germline V gives CDR1 MNHNY, CDR2 SVGAGI (reference sequence). Trimming left V 2 bases short and J 3 bases short, with 4 bases between. The CDR3 runs 12 residues. The CDR3 is CASSYRDTEAFF. The DNA for the CDR3 is TGTGCCAGCAGTTACCGGGACACTGAAGCTTTCTTT.

The chain employs TRBV28 and TRBJ1-2; D remains ambiguous. The V gene lost 0 bases and the J gene lost 0 bases, with 11 bases spanning the gap. The CDR3 loop spans 16 amino acids. The V gene's germline CDR1 is MDHEN and CDR2 SYDVKM. The DNA for the CDR3 is TGTGCCAGCAGTTTATGGAGCTTATATACTAACTATGGCTACACCTTC. It specifies CASSLWSLYTNYGYTF.

CDR3: CASSLQGPTDTQYF. The CDR3 nucleotides read TGTGCCAGCAGCCTACAGGGCCCCACAGATACGCAGTATTTT. V and J are TRBV7-3 and TRBJ2-3; possibly TRBD1 for D (6 bases). Trimming removed 5 bases at V and 2 bases at J, with 11 bases between. This CDR3 has 14 amino acids. The germline V gene has CDR1 SGHTA and CDR2 FQGTGA. Complete variable domain (other parts from reference TRBV7-3 and TRBJ2-3): GAGVSQTPSNKVTEKGKYVELRCDPISGHTALYWYRQSLGQGPEFLIYFQGTGAADDSGLPNDRFFAVRPEGSVSTLKIQRTERGDSAVYLCASSLQGPTDTQYFGPGTRLTVL.

The J gene is TRBJ2-2, the V gene TRBV11-3, with TRBD1 matching 7 bases. Looked up from germline, CDR1 is SGHNT and CDR2 is YENEEA. The CDR3 runs to 14 residues. V lost 5 bases, J lost 3 bases, and 3 bases stayed unmatched. Here the CDR3 reads CASSRDRDTGELFF. The CDR3 coding sequence is TGTGCCAGCAGCCGCGACAGGGACACCGGGGAGCTGTTTTTT.

The V call is TRBV2, the J call TRBJ2-5; possibly TRBD1 for D (6 bases). V lost 4 bases and J lost 6, with 15 bases in between. The CDR3 contains 14 residues. CDR1 and CDR2 from the germline V gene are SNHLY and FYNNEI. The CDR3 DNA follows: TGTGCCAGCAGTGCGGGGTCCAGGGGACAGACCCAGTACTTC. This translates into CASSAGSRGQTQYF. Supplemented by reference TRBV2 and TRBJ2-5, the full variable domain reads EPEVTQTPSHQVTQMGQEVILRCVPISNHLYFYWYRQILGQKVEFLVSFYNNEISEKSEIFDDQFSVERPDGSNFTLKIRSTKLEDSAMYFCASSAGSRGQTQYFGPGTRLLVL.

The V gene is TRBV27, the J gene TRBJ2-7; 9 positions match TRBD1. The CDR3 totals 16 residues. Germline V gives CDR1 MNHEY, CDR2 SMNVEV (reference sequence). J lost 3 bases, V lost 5 bases, and 11 bases had no gene match. The CDR3 nucleotides are TGTGCCAGCAGTAAACAGGGGGCGAAGGTTGACTACGAGCAGTACTTC. This sequence encodes CASSKQGAKVDYEQYF.

The rearrangement links TRBV5-1 to TRBJ2-5, with 15 bases matching TRBD2. This CDR3 is 16 amino acids long. Per germline, CDR1 SGHRS and CDR2 YFSETQ. V trimming: 4 bases; J trimming: 4 bases; junction bases outside the gene matches: 5. Here the CDR3 reads CASSAGLAGGRETQYF. The CDR3 DNA follows: TGCGCCAGCAGCGCCGGACTAGCGGGGGGGCGAGAGACCCAGTACTTC.

Here the CDR3 reads CASSLPGALNTEAFF. CDR3 nucleotides: TGTGCCAGTAGTCTTCCAGGGGCCTTGAACACTGAAGCTTTCTTT. This sequence joins TRBV19 and TRBJ1-1; TRBD1 is a possible D gene (6 bases). From germline, CDR1 is LNHDA and CDR2 SQIVND (reference sequence). The V end was cut by 5 bases, the J end by 0 bases, with 13 bases between. The CDR3 has 15 residues.

V gene TRBV18 combines with J gene TRBJ1-5; possible D gene TRBD1, 5 bases. Germline V gene sequence: CDR1 KGHSH, CDR2 LQKENI. V was clipped by 6 bases and J by 5 bases, with 11 bases between them. The CDR3 extends over 13 amino acids. CDR3 sequence: CASSPGGDQPQHF. For the CDR3, the DNA is TGTGCCAGCTCCCCGGGAGGGGATCAGCCCCAGCATTTT.

This sequence joins TRBV6-6 and TRBJ1-2; TRBD1 agrees at 9 bases. The V gene end was trimmed by 2 bases and the J gene end by 3 bases; junction bases not matched to a gene: 1. The CDR3 is made up of 14 amino acids. Germline V gene sequence: CDR1 MNHNY, CDR2 SVGAGI (reference sequence). In DNA form, the CDR3 reads TGTGCCAGCAGTTACCGGACAGGGGACTATGGCTACACCTTC. It encodes CASSYRTGDYGYTF.